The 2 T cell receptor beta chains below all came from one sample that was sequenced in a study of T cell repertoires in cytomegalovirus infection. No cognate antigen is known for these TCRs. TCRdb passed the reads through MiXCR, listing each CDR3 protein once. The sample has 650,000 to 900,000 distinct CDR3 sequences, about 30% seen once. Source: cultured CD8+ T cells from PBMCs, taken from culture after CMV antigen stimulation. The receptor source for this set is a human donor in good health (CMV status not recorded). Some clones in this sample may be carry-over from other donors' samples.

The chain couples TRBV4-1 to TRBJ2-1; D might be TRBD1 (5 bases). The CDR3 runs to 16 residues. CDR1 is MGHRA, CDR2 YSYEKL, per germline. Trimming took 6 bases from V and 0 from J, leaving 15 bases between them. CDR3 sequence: CASRSKTESSYNEQFF. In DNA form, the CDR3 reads TGCGCCAGCAGGTCTAAGACAGAAAGCTCCTACAATGAGCAGTTCTTC.

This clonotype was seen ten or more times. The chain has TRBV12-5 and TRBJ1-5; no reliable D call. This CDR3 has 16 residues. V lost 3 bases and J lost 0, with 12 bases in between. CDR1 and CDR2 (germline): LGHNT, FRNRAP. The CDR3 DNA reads TGTGCTAGTGGTTTCGGGCAGATCTATAGCAATCAGCCCCAGCATTTT. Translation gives CASGFGQIYSNQPQHF. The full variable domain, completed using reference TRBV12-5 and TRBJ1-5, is DARVTQTPRHKVTEMGQEVTMRCQPILGHNTVFWYRQTMMQGLELLAYFRNRAPLDDSGMPKDRFSAEMPDATLATLKIQPSEPRDSAVYFCASGFGQIYSNQPQHFGDGTRLSIL.